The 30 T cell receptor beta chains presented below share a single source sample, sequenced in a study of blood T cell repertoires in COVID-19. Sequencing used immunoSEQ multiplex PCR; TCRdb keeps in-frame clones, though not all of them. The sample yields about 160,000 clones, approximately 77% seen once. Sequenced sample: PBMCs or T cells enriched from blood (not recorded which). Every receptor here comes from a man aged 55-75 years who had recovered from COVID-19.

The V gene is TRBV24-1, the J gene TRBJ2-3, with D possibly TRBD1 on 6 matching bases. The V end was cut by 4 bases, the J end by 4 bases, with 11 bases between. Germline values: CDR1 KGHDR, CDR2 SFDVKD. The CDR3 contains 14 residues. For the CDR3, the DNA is TGTGCCACCAGTGACAGGGGCTTCGCAGATACGCAGTATTTT. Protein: CATSDRGFADTQYF.

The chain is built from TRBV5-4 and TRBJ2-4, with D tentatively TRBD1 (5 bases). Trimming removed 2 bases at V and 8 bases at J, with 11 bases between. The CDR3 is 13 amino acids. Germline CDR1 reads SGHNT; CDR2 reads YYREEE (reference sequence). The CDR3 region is CASSFQGSDIQYF. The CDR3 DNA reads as TGTGCCAGCAGCTTTCAGGGATCGGACATTCAGTACTTC. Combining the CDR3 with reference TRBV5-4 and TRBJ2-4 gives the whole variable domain ETGVTQSPTHLIKTRGQQVTLRCSSQSGHNTVSWYQQALGQGPQFIFQYYREEENGRGNFPPRFSGLQFPNYSSELNVNALELDDSALYLCASSFQGSDIQYFGAGTRLSVL.

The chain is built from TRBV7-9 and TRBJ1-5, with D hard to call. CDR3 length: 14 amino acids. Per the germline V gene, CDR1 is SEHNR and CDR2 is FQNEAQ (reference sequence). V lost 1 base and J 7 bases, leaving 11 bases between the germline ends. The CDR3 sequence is CASSLDSFEQPQHF. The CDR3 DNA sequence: TGTGCCAGCAGCTTAGACAGTTTCGAGCAGCCCCAGCATTTT.

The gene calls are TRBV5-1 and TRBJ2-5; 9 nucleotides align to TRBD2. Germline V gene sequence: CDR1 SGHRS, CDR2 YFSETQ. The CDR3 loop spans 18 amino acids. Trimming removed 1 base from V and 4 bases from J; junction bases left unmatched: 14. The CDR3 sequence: CASSLTPGLALLRETQYF. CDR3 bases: TGCGCCAGCAGCTTGACCCCGGGACTAGCCCTCCTCAGAGAGACCCAGTACTTC.

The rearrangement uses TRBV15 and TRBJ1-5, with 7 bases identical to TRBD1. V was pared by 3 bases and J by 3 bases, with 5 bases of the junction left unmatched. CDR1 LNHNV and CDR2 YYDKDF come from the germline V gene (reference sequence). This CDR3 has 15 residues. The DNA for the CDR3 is TGTGCCACCAGCAGCTGGACAGGCACCAATCAGCCCCAGCATTTT. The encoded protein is CATSSWTGTNQPQHF.

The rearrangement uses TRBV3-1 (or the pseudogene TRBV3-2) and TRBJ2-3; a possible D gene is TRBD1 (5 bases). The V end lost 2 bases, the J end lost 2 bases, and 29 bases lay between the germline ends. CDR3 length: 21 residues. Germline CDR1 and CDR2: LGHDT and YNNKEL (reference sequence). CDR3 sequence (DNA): TGTGCCAGCAGCCAAACGGCCGGTAGAACAGGCAGGCAAAAATTCACAGATACGCAGTATTTT. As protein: CASSQTAGRTGRQKFTDTQYF.

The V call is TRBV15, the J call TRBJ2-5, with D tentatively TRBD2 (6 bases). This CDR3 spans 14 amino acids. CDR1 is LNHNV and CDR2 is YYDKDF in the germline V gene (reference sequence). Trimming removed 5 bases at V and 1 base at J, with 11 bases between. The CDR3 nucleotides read TGTGCCACCAGCGGGCGGAGGGCCCAAGAGACCCAGTACTTC. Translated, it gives CATSGRRAQETQYF.

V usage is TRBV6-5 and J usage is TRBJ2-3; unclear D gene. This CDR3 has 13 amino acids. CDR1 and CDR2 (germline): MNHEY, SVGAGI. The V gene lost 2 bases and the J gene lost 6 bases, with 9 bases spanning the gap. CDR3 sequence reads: CASSYRRPDTQYF. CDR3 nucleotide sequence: TGTGCCAGCAGTTACAGGCGGCCTGATACGCAGTATTTT.

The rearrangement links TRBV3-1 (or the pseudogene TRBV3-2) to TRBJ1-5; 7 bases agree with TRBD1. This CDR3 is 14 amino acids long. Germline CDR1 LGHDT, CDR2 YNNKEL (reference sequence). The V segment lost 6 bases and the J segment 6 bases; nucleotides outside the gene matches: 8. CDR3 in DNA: TGTGCCAGCAGTGAACGACAGGGAGCTCAGCCCCAGCATTTT. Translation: CASSERQGAQPQHF.

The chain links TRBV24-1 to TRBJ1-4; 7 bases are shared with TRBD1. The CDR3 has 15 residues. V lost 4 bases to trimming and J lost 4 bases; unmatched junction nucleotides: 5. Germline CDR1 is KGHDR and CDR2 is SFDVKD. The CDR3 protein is CATSDGTVGNEKLFF. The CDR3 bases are TGTGCCACCAGTGACGGGACAGTCGGTAATGAAAAACTGTTTTTT.

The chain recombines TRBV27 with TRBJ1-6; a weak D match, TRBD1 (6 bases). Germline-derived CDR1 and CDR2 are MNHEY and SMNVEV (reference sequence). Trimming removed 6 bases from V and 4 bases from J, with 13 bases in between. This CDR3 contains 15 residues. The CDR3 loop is CASRPRGQYNSPLHF. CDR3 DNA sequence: TGTGCCAGCAGACCCCGGGGACAATATAATTCACCCCTCCACTTT.

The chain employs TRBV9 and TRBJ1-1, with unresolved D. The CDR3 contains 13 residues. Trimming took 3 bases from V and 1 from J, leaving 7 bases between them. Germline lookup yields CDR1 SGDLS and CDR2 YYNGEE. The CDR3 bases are TGTGCCAGCAGCGCCCACAGGAACACTGAAGCTTTCTTT. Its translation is CASSAHRNTEAFF.

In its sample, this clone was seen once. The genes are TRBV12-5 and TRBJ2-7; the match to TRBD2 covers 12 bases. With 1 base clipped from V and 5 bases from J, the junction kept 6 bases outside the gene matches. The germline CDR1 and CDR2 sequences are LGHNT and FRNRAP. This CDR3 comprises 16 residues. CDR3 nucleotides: TGTGCTAGTGGTTTGGGAGCTAGCGGGAGGGCCGACGAGCAGTACTTC. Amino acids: CASGLGASGRADEQYF.

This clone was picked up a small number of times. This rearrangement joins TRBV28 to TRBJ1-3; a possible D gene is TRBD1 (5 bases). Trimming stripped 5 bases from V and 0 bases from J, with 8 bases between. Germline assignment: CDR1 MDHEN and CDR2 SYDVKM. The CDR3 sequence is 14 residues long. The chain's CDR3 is CASSTQASGNTIYF. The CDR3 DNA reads TGTGCCAGCAGTACACAGGCCTCTGGAAACACCATATATTTT.

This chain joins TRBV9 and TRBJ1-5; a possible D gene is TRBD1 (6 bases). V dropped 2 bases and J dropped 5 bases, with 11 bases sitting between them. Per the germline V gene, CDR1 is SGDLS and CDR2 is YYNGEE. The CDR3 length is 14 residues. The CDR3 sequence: CASSVGGAHQPQHF. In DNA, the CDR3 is TGTGCCAGCAGCGTCGGGGGGGCTCATCAGCCCCAGCATTTT.

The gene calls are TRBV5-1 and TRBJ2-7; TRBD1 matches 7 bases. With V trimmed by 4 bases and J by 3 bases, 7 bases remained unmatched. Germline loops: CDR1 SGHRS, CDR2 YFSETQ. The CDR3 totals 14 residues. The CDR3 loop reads CASSPDRDVYEQYF. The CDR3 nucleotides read TGCGCCAGCAGCCCAGACAGGGATGTCTACGAGCAGTACTTC.

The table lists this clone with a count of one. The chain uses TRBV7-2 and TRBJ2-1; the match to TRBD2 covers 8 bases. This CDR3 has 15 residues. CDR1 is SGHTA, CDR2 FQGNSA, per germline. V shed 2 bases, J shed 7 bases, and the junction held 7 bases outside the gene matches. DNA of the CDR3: TGTGCCAGCAGCTTAAGAACGGGGGGGCCAAATGAGCAGTTCTTC. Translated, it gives CASSLRTGGPNEQFF.

CDR3 in amino acids: CASSLIGYDAPLHF. CDR3 DNA sequence: TGTGCCAGCAGCTTGATCGGGTATGATGCACCCCTCCACTTT. The V and J genes are TRBV5-4 and TRBJ1-6; no clear D gene. V was pared by 1 base and J by 11 bases, with 13 bases between. Germline V gene lookup returns CDR1 SGHNT and CDR2 YYREEE (reference sequence). The CDR3 length is 14 residues.

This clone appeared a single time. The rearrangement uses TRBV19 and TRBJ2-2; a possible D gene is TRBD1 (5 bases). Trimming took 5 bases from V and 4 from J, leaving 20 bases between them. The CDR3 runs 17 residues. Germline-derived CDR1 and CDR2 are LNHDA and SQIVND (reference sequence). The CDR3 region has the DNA TGTGCCAGTAGTTCTACCCGACAGTACCCTGGCACCGGGGAGCTGTTTTTT. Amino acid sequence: CASSSTRQYPGTGELFF.

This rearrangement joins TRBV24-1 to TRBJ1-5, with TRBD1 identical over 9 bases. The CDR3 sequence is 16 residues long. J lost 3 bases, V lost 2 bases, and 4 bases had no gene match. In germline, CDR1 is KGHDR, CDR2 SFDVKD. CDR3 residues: CATSDSGTGYNQPQHF. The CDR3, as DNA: TGTGCCACCAGTGATTCGGGGACAGGGTACAATCAGCCCCAGCATTTT.

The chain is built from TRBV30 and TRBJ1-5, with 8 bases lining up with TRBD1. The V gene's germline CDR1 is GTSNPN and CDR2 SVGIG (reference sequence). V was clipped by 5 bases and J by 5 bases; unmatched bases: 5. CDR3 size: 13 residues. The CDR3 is CAWEGTGDQPQHF. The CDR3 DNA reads TGTGCCTGGGAGGGGACAGGTGATCAGCCCCAGCATTTT.

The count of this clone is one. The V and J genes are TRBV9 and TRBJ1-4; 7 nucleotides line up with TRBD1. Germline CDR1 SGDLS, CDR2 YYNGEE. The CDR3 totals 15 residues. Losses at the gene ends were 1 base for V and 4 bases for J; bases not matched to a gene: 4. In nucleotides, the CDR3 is TGTGCCAGCAGCGTATGGGACAGCCGTAATGAAAAACTGTTTTTT. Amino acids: CASSVWDSRNEKLFF.

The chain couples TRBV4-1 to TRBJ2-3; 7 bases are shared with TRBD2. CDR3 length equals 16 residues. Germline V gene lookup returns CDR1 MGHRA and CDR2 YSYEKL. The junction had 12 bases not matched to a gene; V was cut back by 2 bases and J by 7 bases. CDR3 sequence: CASSQLIAGPTNTQYF. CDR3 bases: TGCGCCAGCAGCCAACTTATAGCGGGTCCTACAAATACGCAGTATTTT.

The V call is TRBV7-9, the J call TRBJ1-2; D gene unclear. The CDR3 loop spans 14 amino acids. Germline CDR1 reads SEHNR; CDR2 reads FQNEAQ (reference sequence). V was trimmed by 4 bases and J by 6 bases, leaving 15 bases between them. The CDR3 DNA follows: TGTGCCAGCAGCTCTAGCGGCGGTTCAGATGGCTACACCTTC. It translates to CASSSSGGSDGYTF. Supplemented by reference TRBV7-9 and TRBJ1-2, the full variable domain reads DTGVSQNPRHKITKRGQNVTFRCDPISEHNRLYWYRQTLGQGPEFLTYFQNEAQLEKSRLLSDRFSAERPKGSFSTLEIQRTEQGDSAMYLCASSSSGGSDGYTFGSGTRLTVV.

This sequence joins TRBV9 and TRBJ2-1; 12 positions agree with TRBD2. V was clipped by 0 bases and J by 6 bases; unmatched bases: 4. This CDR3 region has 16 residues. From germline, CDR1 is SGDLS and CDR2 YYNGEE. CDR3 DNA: TGTGCCAGCAGCGTAGTACCTAGCGGGAGGGGCAATGAGCAGTTCTTC. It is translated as CASSVVPSGRGNEQFF.

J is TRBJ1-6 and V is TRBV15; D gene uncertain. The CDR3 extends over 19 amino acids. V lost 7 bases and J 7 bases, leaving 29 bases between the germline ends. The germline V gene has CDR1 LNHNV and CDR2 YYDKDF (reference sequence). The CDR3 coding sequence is TGTGCCACCACCCGAGTGCCAATTAGAACGATTGTACCAAATTCACCCCTCCACTTT. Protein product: CATTRVPIRTIVPNSPLHF.

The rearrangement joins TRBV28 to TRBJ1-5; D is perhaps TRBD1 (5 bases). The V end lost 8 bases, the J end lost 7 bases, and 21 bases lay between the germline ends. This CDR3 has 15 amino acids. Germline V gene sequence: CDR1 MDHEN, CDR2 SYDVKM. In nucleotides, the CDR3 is TGTGCCAGCCCCCCCCCGACAGTAGGAGTGCAGCCCCAGCATTTT. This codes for CASPPPTVGVQPQHF.

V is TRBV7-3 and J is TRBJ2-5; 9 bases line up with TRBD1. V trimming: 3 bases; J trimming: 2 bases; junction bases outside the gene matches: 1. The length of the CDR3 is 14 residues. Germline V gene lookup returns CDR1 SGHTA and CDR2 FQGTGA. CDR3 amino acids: CASSLDRGQETQYF. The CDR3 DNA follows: TGTGCCAGCAGCTTGGACAGGGGTCAAGAGACCCAGTACTTC.

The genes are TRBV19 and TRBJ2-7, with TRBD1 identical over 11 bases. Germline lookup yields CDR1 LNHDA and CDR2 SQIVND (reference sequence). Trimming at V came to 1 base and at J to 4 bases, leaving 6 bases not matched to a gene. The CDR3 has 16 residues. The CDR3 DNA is TGTGCCAGTAGTATAGCTCGATGGGACAGGGGGTACGAGCAGTACTTC. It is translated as CASSIARWDRGYEQYF.

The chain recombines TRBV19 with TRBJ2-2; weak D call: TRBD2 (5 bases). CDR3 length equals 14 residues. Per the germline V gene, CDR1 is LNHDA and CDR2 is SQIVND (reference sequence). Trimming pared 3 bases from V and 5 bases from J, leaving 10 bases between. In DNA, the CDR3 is TGTGCCAGTAGTATCAGCGGAGTTACCGGGGAGCTGTTTTTT. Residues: CASSISGVTGELFF.